One and the same sample provided the 17 T cell receptor beta chains below, sequenced in a study of hypomethylating agent response in myelodysplastic syndrome. The table came from immunoSEQ multiplex PCR; TCRdb's copy has only in-frame clones and leaves some out. In the table there are several thousand clones, about 85% of which are singletons. The sequencing used bone marrow, collected before or after starting hypomethylating agent treatment for myelodysplastic syndrome (not recorded which). All receptors come from a human donor with myelodysplastic syndrome.

The genes are TRBV6-5 and TRBJ1-2; no definite D call. The CDR3 length is 14 residues. Germline assignment: CDR1 MNHEY and CDR2 SVGAGI. V was clipped by 0 bases and J by 3 bases, with 8 bases between them. CDR3 in DNA: TGTGCCAGCAGTTACTCATCAGGCGACTATGGCTACACCTTC. Amino acids: CASSYSSGDYGYTF.

The chain joins TRBV6-5 to TRBJ1-5; D is uncertain. Germline values: CDR1 MNHEY, CDR2 SVGAGI. Trimming took 6 bases from V and 3 from J, leaving 9 bases between them. This CDR3 has 13 residues. The CDR3 here is CASSPTPNQPQHF. The CDR3, as DNA: TGTGCCAGCAGCCCGACGCCCAATCAGCCCCAGCATTTT.

The chain links TRBV4-3 to TRBJ1-4, with D possibly matching TRBD1 (6 bases). The V gene's germline CDR1 is LGHNA and CDR2 YSLEER. CDR3 length: 14 amino acids. Trimming removed 2 bases at V and 6 bases at J, with 10 bases between. The CDR3 DNA follows: TGCGCCAGCAGCCAAAAAGGGGGGTATGAAAAACTGTTTTTT. This sequence encodes CASSQKGGYEKLFF.

The rearrangement uses TRBV7-2 and TRBJ2-7, with TRBD2 matching over 13 bases. Per germline, CDR1 SGHTA and CDR2 FQGNSA. The V gene end was trimmed by 2 bases and the J gene end by 7 bases; junction bases not matched to a gene: 5. This CDR3 contains 15 residues. CDR3 residues: CASSLTSGGAEEQYF. The CDR3 coding sequence is TGTGCCAGCAGCTTAACTAGCGGGGGGGCCGAAGAGCAGTACTTC.

This clone showed up just once. The rearrangement joins TRBV7-2 to TRBJ2-5, with 8 bases identical to TRBD2. V gave up 1 base and J gave up 11 bases; unmatched junction bases: 6. The CDR3 is 13 amino acids. CDR1 SGHTA and CDR2 FQGNSA come from the germline V gene. The CDR3 DNA follows: TGTGCCAGCAGCTTAGACGGCGGGGGGTTTCAGTACTTC. This encodes CASSLDGGGFQYF.

This clone was counted a single time. V is TRBV29-1 and J is TRBJ2-7; a possible D gene is TRBD1 (5 bases). CDR1 SQVTM and CDR2 ANQGSEA come from the germline V gene. The CDR3 is 12 amino acids. The V and J ends lost 2 bases and 5 bases respectively, with 10 bases between them. CDR3 nucleotides: TGCAGCGTTGAAACAGGAGTCGACGAGCAGTACTTC. This translates into CSVETGVDEQYF.

CDR3 nucleotides: TGTGCCAGCAGCTTGGGTGACAGGGACCTCTATGGCTACACCTTC. Its translation: CASSLGDRDLYGYTF. The V call is TRBV5-6, the J call TRBJ1-2; 7 bases agree with TRBD1. This CDR3 comprises 15 residues. CDR1 is SGHDT, CDR2 YYEEEE, per germline. J gave up 4 bases and V 0 bases, and 6 bases lay outside the gene matches.

The J gene is TRBJ1-2, the V gene TRBV18; D gene uncertain. The CDR3 runs 13 residues. CDR1 and CDR2 from the germline V gene are KGHSH and LQKENI. The germline V and J ends were trimmed by 0 bases and 5 bases, with 7 bases remaining between them. The CDR3, as DNA: TGTGCCAGCTCACCACCAGGTTTTTATGGCTACACCTTC. It yields the protein CASSPPGFYGYTF.

This clone came up once. V usage is TRBV5-1 and J usage is TRBJ1-1; D not resolved. The V end was cut by 0 bases, the J end by 11 bases, with 14 bases between. The CDR3 consists of 13 residues. Looked up from germline, CDR1 is SGHRS and CDR2 is YFSETQ. This CDR3 is CASSLGASDRAFF. Written as DNA, the CDR3 is TGCGCCAGCAGCTTGGGGGCGTCGGATCGGGCTTTCTTT.

The chain employs TRBV5-6 and TRBJ1-2; D is perhaps TRBD1 (6 bases). Trimming shortened V by 4 bases and J by 6 bases, and 16 bases separated the two germline ends. This CDR3 contains 14 residues. CDR1 and CDR2 (germline): SGHDT, YYEEEE. CDR3 residues: CASSPGQLIHGYTF. The CDR3 bases are TGTGCCAGCAGCCCCGGACAGTTAATCCATGGCTACACCTTC.

For the CDR3, the DNA is TGCAGTGGACAGAAAAACAATGAGCAGTTCTTC. Translation gives CSGQKNNEQFF. The chain carries TRBV20-1 and TRBJ2-1; D may be TRBD1 (5 bases). Germline V gene lookup returns CDR1 DFQATT and CDR2 SNEGSKA (reference sequence). The CDR3 spans 11 residues. V gave up 7 bases and J gave up 5 bases, with 9 bases separating them.

This rearrangement joins TRBV30 to TRBJ1-6; D gene ambiguous. The CDR3 sequence is 14 residues long. Germline V lookup: CDR1 GTSNPN, CDR2 SVGIG (reference sequence). Between the trimmed V and J ends, which lost 6 bases and 6 bases, there was a span of 15 bases. The CDR3 sequence is CACRIPLPNSPLHF. CDR3 in DNA: TGTGCCTGCCGTATCCCCCTACCTAATTCACCCCTCCACTTT.

The gene calls are TRBV19 and TRBJ2-5; D is undetermined. Germline V CDR1 and CDR2: LNHDA, SQIVND (reference sequence). The V end was cut by 9 bases, the J end by 1 base, with 12 bases between. This CDR3 comprises 13 residues. CDR3 region: CASTDRPQETQYF. The CDR3 bases are TGTGCCAGCACTGACCGACCCCAAGAGACCCAGTACTTC.

The J gene is TRBJ1-3, the V gene TRBV19; tentatively, D is TRBD1 (5 bases). The V end lost 8 bases, the J end lost 1 base, and 15 bases lay between the germline ends. This CDR3 has 15 amino acids. Germline lookup yields CDR1 LNHDA and CDR2 SQIVND (reference sequence). CDR3 in DNA: TGTGCCAGTGGTACAGGACTACGGTCTGGAAACACCATATATTTT. Translated, it gives CASGTGLRSGNTIYF.

This clone has a handful of counts. The CDR3 bases are TGTGCCAGCAGCGAACAGGTGGGCCTCTACGAGCAGTACGTC. Translation: CASSEQVGLYEQYV. This rearrangement joins TRBV2 to TRBJ2-7; maybe TRBD1 (5 bases). Trimming removed 6 bases at V and 3 bases at J, with 15 bases between. The CDR3 runs to 14 residues. CDR1 is SNHLY, CDR2 FYNNEI, per germline.

V is TRBV10-3 and J is TRBJ2-3; D not certain. Germline values: CDR1 ENHRY, CDR2 SYGVKD. V dropped 1 base and J dropped 2 bases, with 10 bases sitting between them. The CDR3 loop spans 15 amino acids. CDR3 nucleotide sequence: TGTGCCATCAGTGAGTTTGAATCCATCACAGATACGCAGTATTTT. It yields the protein CAISEFESITDTQYF.

The chain employs TRBV27 and TRBJ1-3, with D possibly being TRBD1 (5 bases). V was shortened by 2 bases and J by 0 bases, with 8 bases between the two germline ends. The length of the CDR3 is 15 residues. Germline-derived CDR1 and CDR2 are MNHEY and SMNVEV (reference sequence). The CDR3 here is CASSLGGGSGNTIYF. In DNA form, the CDR3 reads TGTGCCAGCAGTTTAGGTGGGGGCTCTGGAAACACCATATATTTT.